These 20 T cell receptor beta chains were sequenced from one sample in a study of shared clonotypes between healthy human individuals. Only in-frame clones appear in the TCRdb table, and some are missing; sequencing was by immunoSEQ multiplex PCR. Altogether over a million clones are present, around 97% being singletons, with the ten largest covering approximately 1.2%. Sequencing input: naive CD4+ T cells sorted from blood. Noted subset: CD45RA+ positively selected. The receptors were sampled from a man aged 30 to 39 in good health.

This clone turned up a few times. DNA of the CDR3: TGTGCCAGCAGTTTCCGGCAGGGTACCTACGAGCAGTACTTC. This codes for CASSFRQGTYEQYF. The chain joins TRBV27 to TRBJ2-7, with D perhaps matching TRBD1 (5 bases). Trimming took 3 bases from V and 2 from J, leaving 11 bases between them. CDR3 length: 14 residues. Germline assignment: CDR1 MNHEY and CDR2 SMNVEV (reference sequence).

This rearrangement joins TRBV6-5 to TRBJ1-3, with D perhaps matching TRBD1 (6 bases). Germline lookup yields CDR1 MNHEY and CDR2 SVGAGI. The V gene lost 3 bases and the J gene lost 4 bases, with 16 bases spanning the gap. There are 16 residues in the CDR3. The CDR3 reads CASSYLPRGYGNTIYF. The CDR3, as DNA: TGTGCCAGCAGTTATCTTCCTAGGGGGTACGGAAACACCATATATTTT.

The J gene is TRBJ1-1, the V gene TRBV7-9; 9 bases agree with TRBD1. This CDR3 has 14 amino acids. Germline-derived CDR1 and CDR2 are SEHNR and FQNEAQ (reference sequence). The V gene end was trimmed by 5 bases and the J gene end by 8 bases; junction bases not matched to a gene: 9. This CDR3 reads CASSQDRDRAEAFF. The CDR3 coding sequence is TGTGCCAGCAGCCAAGACCGGGACAGGGCAGAAGCTTTCTTT.

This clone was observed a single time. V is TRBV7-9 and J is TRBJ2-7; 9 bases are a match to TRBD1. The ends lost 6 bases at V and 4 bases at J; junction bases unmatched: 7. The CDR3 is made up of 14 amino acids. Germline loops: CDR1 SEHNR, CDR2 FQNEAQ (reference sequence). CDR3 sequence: CASREGTGNYEQYF. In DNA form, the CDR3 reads TGTGCCAGCAGGGAAGGGACAGGGAATTACGAGCAGTACTTC.

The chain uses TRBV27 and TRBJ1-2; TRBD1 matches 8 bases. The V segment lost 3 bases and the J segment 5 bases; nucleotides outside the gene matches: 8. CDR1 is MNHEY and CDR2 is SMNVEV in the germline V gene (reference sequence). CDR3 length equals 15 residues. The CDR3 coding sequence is TGTGCCAGCAGTTTCCAAGGCAGGGGGCTTTATGGCTACACCTTC. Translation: CASSFQGRGLYGYTF.

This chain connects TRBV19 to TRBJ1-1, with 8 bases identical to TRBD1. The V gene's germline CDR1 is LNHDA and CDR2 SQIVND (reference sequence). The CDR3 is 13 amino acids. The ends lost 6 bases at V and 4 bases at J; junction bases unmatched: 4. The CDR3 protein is CASSPQGVTEAFF. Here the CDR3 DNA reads TGTGCCAGTAGCCCACAGGGGGTCACTGAAGCTTTCTTT.

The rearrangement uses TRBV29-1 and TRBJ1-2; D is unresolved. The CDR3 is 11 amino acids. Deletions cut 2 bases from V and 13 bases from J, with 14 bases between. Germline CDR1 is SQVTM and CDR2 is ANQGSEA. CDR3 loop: CSVEKGLAGTF. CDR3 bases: TGCAGCGTTGAAAAGGGCCTGGCGGGCACCTTC.

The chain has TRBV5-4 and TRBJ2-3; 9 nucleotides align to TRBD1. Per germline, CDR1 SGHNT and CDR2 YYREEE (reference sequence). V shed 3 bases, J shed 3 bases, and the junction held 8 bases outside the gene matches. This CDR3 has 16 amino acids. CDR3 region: CASSSTGGTVTDTQYF. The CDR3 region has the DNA TGTGCCAGCAGCTCCACAGGGGGCACGGTAACAGATACGCAGTATTTT.

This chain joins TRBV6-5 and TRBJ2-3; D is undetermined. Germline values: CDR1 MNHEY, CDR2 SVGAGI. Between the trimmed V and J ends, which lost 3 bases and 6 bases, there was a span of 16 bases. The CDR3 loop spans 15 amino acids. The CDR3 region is CASSYQTRPLDTQYF. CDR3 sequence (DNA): TGTGCCAGCAGTTATCAAACTCGCCCCCTGGATACGCAGTATTTT.

Written as DNA, the CDR3 is TGCGCCAGCAGCTTGCGGGGAGATGATCACGAGCAGTACTTC. Translation: CASSLRGDDHEQYF. The chain uses TRBV5-1 and TRBJ2-7; a weak D match, TRBD2 (5 bases). Trimming took off 1 base at V and 5 bases at J, with 13 bases between the two ends. The CDR3 spans 14 residues. CDR1 is SGHRS and CDR2 is YFSETQ in the germline V gene.

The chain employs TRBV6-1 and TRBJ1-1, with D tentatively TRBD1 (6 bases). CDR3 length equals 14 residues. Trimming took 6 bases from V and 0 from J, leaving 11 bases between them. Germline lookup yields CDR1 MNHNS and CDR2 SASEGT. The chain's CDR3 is CASSPGAMNTEAFF. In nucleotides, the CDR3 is TGTGCCAGCAGCCCGGGGGCTATGAACACTGAAGCTTTCTTT.

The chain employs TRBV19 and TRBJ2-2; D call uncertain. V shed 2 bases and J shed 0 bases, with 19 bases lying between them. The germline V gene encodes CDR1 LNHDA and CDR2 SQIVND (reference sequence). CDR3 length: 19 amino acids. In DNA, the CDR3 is TGTGCCAGTAGTATATCCCCACGGTCCGCGTTCGCGAACACCGGGGAGCTGTTTTTT. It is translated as CASSISPRSAFANTGELFF.

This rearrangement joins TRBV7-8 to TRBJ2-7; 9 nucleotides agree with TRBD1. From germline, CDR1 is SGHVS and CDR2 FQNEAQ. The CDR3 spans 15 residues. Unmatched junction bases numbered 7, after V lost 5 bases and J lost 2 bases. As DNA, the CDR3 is TGTGCCAGCAGCATAGGAGGGACAGGGACCTACGAGCAGTACTTC. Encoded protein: CASSIGGTGTYEQYF.

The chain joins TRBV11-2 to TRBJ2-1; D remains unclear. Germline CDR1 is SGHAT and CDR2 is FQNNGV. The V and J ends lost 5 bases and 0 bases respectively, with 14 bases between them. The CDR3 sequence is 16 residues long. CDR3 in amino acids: CASSPYAWSSYNEQFF. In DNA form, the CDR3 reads TGTGCCAGCAGCCCCTACGCGTGGAGCTCCTACAATGAGCAGTTCTTC.

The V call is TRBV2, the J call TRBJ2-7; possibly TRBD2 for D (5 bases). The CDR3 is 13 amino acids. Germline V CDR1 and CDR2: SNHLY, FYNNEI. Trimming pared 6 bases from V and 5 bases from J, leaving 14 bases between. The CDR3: CASRAGDLDEQYF. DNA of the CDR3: TGTGCCAGCAGGGCGGGCGACCTCGACGAGCAGTACTTC.

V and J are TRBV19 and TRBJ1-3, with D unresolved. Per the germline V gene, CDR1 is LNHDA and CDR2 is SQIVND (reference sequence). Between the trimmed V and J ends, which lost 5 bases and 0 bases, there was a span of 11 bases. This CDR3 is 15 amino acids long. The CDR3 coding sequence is TGTGCCAGTAGTTTTGACCCGACCTCTGGAAACACCATATATTTT. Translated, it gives CASSFDPTSGNTIYF.

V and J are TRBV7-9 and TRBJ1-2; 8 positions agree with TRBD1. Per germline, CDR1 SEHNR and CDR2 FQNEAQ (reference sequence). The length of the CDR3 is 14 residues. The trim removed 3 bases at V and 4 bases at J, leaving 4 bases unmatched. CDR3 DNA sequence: TGTGCCAGCAGCTTCGGACAGGGCGGCTATGGCTACACCTTC. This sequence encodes CASSFGQGGYGYTF.

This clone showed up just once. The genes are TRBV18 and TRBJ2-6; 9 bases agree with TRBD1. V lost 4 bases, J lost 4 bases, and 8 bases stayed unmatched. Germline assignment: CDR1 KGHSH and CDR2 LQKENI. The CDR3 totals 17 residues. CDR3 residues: CASSQPGTGFGANVLTF. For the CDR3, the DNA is TGTGCCAGCTCACAACCCGGGACAGGGTTCGGGGCCAACGTCCTGACTTTC. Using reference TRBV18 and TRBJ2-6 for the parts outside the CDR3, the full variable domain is NAGVMQNPRHLVRRRGQEARLRCSPMKGHSHVYWYRQLPEEGLKFMVYLQKENIIDESGMPKERFSAEFPKEGPSILRIQQVVRGDSAAYFCASSQPGTGFGANVLTFGAGSRLTVL.

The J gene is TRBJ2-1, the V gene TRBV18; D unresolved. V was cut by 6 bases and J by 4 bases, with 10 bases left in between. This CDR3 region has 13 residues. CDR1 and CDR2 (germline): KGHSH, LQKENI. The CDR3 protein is CASSGGLYNEQFF. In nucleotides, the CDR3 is TGTGCCAGCTCTGGCGGCCTGTACAATGAGCAGTTCTTC.

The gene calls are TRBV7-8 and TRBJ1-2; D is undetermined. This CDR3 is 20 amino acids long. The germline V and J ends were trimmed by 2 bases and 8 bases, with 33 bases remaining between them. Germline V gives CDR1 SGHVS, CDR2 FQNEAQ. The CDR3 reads CASSLRVLVARDSSAFGYTF. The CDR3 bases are TGTGCCAGCAGCTTACGGGTTCTGGTTGCCCGCGATTCCTCGGCTTTCGGCTACACCTTC.